The entry below describes one T cell receptor beta chain. Study processing details: Nucleated cell number was recorded as an estimate derived from reference gene primer amplification. Clones were read by immunoSEQ multiplex PCR, and TCRdb kept only the in-frame ones, dropping some. V and J calls and clone size are those listed in that table; D and trimming were worked out from the DNA. The sample lists 65,000 to 95,000 clones; around nine tenths were seen once. These data come from a study of blood T cell repertoires in COVID-19. In the study overall: Material from acute and convalescent COVID-19 was sourced from the United States, Italy and Spain. T cells, B-cell-depleted T cells, or PBMCs supplied cDNA or gDNA.

The V gene lost 3 bases and the J gene lost 4 bases, with 18 bases spanning the gap. CDR3 size: 15 residues. Germline V gene data show CDR1 as SQVTM and CDR2 as ANQGSEA. Sequences were obtained from peripheral blood. The source of this sequence is a man in his 70s with active or convalescent COVID-19. This chain links TRBV29-1 with TRBJ1-2; maybe TRBD1 (6 bases). Here the CDR3 DNA reads TGCAGCGTTGATAATCAGGGGTCCCGTGGCTATGGCTACACCTTC. Amino acids: CSVDNQGSRGYGYTF. Full variable domain (rest looked up from reference TRBV29-1 and TRBJ1-2): SAVISQKPSRDICQRGTSLTIQCQVDSQVTMMFWYRQQPGQSLTLIATANQGSEATYESGFVIDKFPISRPNLTFSTLTVSNMSPEDSSIYLCSVDNQGSRGYGYTFGSGTRLTVV.